The 11 T cell receptor beta chains presented below share a single source sample, sequenced in a study of blood T cell repertoires in COVID-19 (dated by TCRdb to about 2020). The receptor library was made with the immunoSEQ multiplex PCR assay. The clones in this table, taken by TCRdb from immuneACCESS, are in-frame only. Not every clone is retained; where verified, under half of the shortfall comes from an unresolved V gene, and the cause of the rest is unknown. The sample records 190,000 or so clones, approximately 86% of which are singletons. Jointly, the top ten make up roughly 2.5% of the sample. Sequencing was performed on peripheral blood. The receptors stem from a man between 40 and 49 years old with active or convalescent COVID-19.

A few counts support this clone. The rearrangement links TRBV28 to TRBJ1-4; D ambiguous. The V end was cut by 6 bases, the J end by 3 bases, with 14 bases between. CDR1 and CDR2 from the germline V gene are MDHEN and SYDVKM. The CDR3 covers 15 residues. CDR3 in DNA: TGTGCCAGCAGGCCTTCAGGCTCTCCTAATGAAAAACTGTTTTTT. It codes for CASRPSGSPNEKLFF.

The V and J genes are TRBV30 and TRBJ2-6; perhaps TRBD2 as D (5 bases). CDR1 is GTSNPN and CDR2 is SVGIG in the germline V gene (reference sequence). The CDR3 is 13 amino acids. Trimming removed 4 bases from V and 9 bases from J, with 13 bases in between. In DNA, the CDR3 is TGTGCCTGGACTAGCAAGAGTATCAACGTCCTGACTTTC. Residues: CAWTSKSINVLTF.

The chain couples TRBV6-5 to TRBJ1-6, with D uncertain. This CDR3 spans 12 amino acids. The germline V and J ends were trimmed by 2 bases and 10 bases, with 6 bases remaining between them. Germline loops: CDR1 MNHEY, CDR2 SVGAGI. CDR3 residues: CASSYGQSPLHF. DNA of the CDR3: TGTGCCAGCAGTTACGGGCAATCACCCCTCCACTTT.

The chain is built from TRBV2 and TRBJ1-2; no firm D call. Germline CDR1 reads SNHLY; CDR2 reads FYNNEI. CDR3 length: 12 residues. V shed 11 bases and J shed 5 bases, with 15 bases lying between them. In DNA, the CDR3 is TGTGCCGCCGAGGAGGGTGGGTATGGCTACACCTTC. Amino acid sequence: CAAEEGGYGYTF.

The chain combines TRBV28 with TRBJ2-3; a weak D match, TRBD2 (6 bases). V was clipped by 2 bases and J by 1 base, with 16 bases between them. CDR1 and CDR2 from the germline V gene are MDHEN and SYDVKM. This CDR3 region has 17 residues. CDR3 sequence (DNA): TGTGCCAGCAGTTTAGGACGTCGGCGGGGTGGCACAGATACGCAGTATTTT. Its protein product is CASSLGRRRGGTDTQYF.

This clone was counted a few times. The CDR3 end shows no conserved phenylalanine or tryptophan, and so a read error is likely. Because the CDR3's place on the DNA is in doubt, the DNA is left out and the CDR3 is given as listed by TCRdb. The chain combines TRBV21-1 with TRBJ2-7; the table's D call of TRBD2 was not tested on the DNA. TRBV21-1 is listed as a pseudogene. The CDR3 sequence runs 12 residues, both termini included. CDR3 sequence reads: CASSAKPGGLRT.

The V and J genes are TRBV30 and TRBJ1-5, with unresolved D. Per germline, CDR1 GTSNPN and CDR2 SVGIG (reference sequence). Trimming took off 2 bases at V and 1 base at J, with 9 bases between the two ends. CDR3 length: 14 amino acids. CDR3 nucleotides: TGTGCCTGGAGTATCAGTGTCAGCAATCAGCCCCAGCATTTT. Translated, it gives CAWSISVSNQPQHF. The full variable domain, its missing parts supplied by reference TRBV30 and TRBJ1-5, is SQTIHQWPATLVQPVGSPLSLECTVEGTSNPNLYWYRQAAGRGLQLLFYSVGIGQISSEVPQNLSASRPQDRQFILSSKKLLLSDSGFYLCAWSISVSNQPQHFGDGTRLSIL.

This chain links TRBV7-2 with TRBJ1-4, with D unclear. The CDR3 is made up of 14 amino acids. Germline CDR1 reads SGHTA; CDR2 reads FQGNSA. V lost 6 bases to trimming and J lost 4 bases, with 12 bases between them. The CDR3 bases are TGTGCCAGCAGTCCCGAGCCGATTAATGAAAAACTGTTTTTT. It is translated as CASSPEPINEKLFF.

This chain links TRBV5-8 with TRBJ1-5, with 9 bases that match TRBD1. The trim removed 4 bases at V and 4 bases at J, leaving 9 bases unmatched. Germline CDR1 and CDR2: SGHTS and YDEGEE. The CDR3 sequence is 16 residues long. The CDR3 coding sequence is TGTGCCAGCAGCCCCGACTGGGGACAGGGTAATCAGCCCCAGCATTTT. Residues: CASSPDWGQGNQPQHF.

The genes are TRBV7-2 and TRBJ2-1; a possible D gene is TRBD2 (7 bases). V was cut by 5 bases and J by 7 bases, with 21 bases left in between. CDR3 length equals 16 residues. CDR1 is SGHTA and CDR2 is FQGNSA in the germline V gene. In DNA form, the CDR3 reads TGTGCCAGCAGCCCGTTCTGGGGGGGCCGAATTAATGAGCAGTTCTTC. It specifies CASSPFWGGRINEQFF.

This sequence joins TRBV19 and TRBJ2-7, with TRBD2 matching 7 bases. Trimming at V came to 5 bases and at J to 2 bases, leaving 12 bases not matched to a gene. Germline V gene lookup returns CDR1 LNHDA and CDR2 SQIVND (reference sequence). The CDR3 sequence is 16 residues long. CDR3: CASSDGGGSQPYEQYF. CDR3 DNA sequence: TGTGCCAGTAGTGACGGCGGGGGAAGCCAACCCTACGAGCAGTACTTC.